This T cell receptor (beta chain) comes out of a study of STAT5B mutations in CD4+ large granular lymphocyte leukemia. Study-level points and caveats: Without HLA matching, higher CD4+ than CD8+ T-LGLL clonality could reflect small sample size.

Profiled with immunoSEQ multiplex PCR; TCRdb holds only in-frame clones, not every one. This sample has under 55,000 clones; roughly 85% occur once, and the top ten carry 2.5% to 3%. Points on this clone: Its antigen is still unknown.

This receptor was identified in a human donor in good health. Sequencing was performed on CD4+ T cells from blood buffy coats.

CDR3 nucleotide sequence: TGTGCCAGCACCAGACAGCAGAACACTGAAGCTTTCTTT. Its protein is CASTRQQNTEAFF. The chain employs TRBV5-4 and TRBJ1-1, with D tentatively TRBD1 (5 bases). The CDR3 consists of 13 residues. The ends were cut back, 6 bases at V and 1 base at J, with 10 bases in the middle. Germline CDR1 and CDR2: SGHNT and YYREEE (reference sequence). The variable domain in full, completed from reference TRBV5-4 and TRBJ1-1, reads ETGVTQSPTHLIKTRGQQVTLRCSSQSGHNTVSWYQQALGQGPQFIFQYYREEENGRGNFPPRFSGLQFPNYSSELNVNALELDDSALYLCASTRQQNTEAFFGQGTRLTVV.